The following is a TCR beta chain sequence with its context. Using immunoSEQ multiplex PCR, the repertoire was profiled, and TCRdb retains in-frame clones only, with some absent. This table has roughly 150,000 clones, more than 75% appearing once. The data belong to a study of blood T cell repertoires in COVID-19. Trimming removed 4 bases from V and 0 bases from J, with 16 bases in between. The CDR3 length is 17 residues. Germline V gene sequence: CDR1 LGHDT, CDR2 YNNKEL (reference sequence). The material sequenced was peripheral blood. This TCR came from a man between 60 and 75 years old with active or convalescent COVID-19. The V gene is TRBV3-1 (or the pseudogene TRBV3-2), the J gene TRBJ1-3; a weak D match, TRBD1 (6 bases). The CDR3: CASSPRGAGSSGNTIYF. The CDR3 DNA follows: TGTGCCAGCAGCCCCCGGGGGGCAGGATCCTCTGGAAACACCATATATTTT.